The 13 T cell receptor beta chains given below trace back to one sample, sequenced in a study of T cells in Graves' hyperthyroidism and ophthalmopathy. The CDR3 regions of TCR beta were amplified from RNA transcripts. HTBI primers were used for first-round RT-PCR of the TCR CDR3. TCRdb analysed the multiplex PCR reads with MiXCR anew, one entry per CDR3 protein. Of fewer than 350,000 distinct CDR3 sequences listed, approximately 18% are singletons. The sample taken for sequencing was blood. The source is a woman in her forties or fifties with Graves' hyperthyroidism.

There are many counts of this clonotype. The chain is built from TRBV6-2 or TRBV6-3 and TRBJ1-1; D not certain. The germline CDR1 and CDR2 sequences are MNHEY and SVGEGT. The V and J ends lost 10 bases and 3 bases respectively, with 21 bases between them. The CDR3 sequence is 15 residues long. CDR3 sequence: CAKPTSTLRDTEAFF. The DNA for the CDR3 is TGTGCCAAACCGACTTCCACTTTGAGGGACACTGAAGCTTTCTTT.

Remarks on this clonotype: This may be a read error: a much more frequent sequence differs by one nucleotide. The genes are TRBV5-5 and TRBJ2-3, with D possibly matching TRBD1 (5 bases). The CDR3 sequence is 15 residues long. Germline assignment: CDR1 SGHKS and CDR2 YYEKEE (reference sequence). Trimming pared 0 bases from V and 5 bases from J, leaving 13 bases between. The CDR3 bases are TGTGCCAGCAGCTTGGCCCCAGGGCCCGGAGATACGCAGTATTTT. This translates into CASSLAPGPGDTQYF.

In this sample, this clonotype turned up many times. The rearrangement uses TRBV27 and TRBJ1-4; possibly TRBD1 for D (5 bases). Trimming shortened V by 5 bases and J by 7 bases, and 11 bases separated the two germline ends. The CDR3 runs to 13 residues. Germline values: CDR1 MNHEY, CDR2 SMNVEV (reference sequence). The CDR3 nucleotides read TGTGCCAGCAGTCAAAGACAGCTTGAAAAACTGTTTTTT. Translating it yields CASSQRQLEKLFF.

This clonotype was seen only a few times. The CDR3 loop is CASRVLGNKGLAGLGPIHEQFF. In DNA form, the CDR3 reads TGTGCCAGCAGGGTACTAGGCAACAAGGGACTAGCGGGTCTTGGTCCCATCCATGAGCAGTTCTTC. The J gene is TRBJ2-1, the V gene TRBV7-9, with 12 bases fitting TRBD2. The CDR3 is 22 amino acids. Germline values: CDR1 SEHNR, CDR2 FQNEAQ (reference sequence). The ends lost 6 bases at V and 8 bases at J; junction bases unmatched: 29. Together with reference TRBV7-9 and TRBJ2-1, the CDR3 gives the full variable domain: DTGVSQNPRHKITKRGQNVTFRCDPISEHNRLYWYRQTLGQGPEFLTYFQNEAQLEKSRLLSDRFSAERPKGSFSTLEIQRTEQGDSAMYLCASRVLGNKGLAGLGPIHEQFFGPGTRLTVL.

This clonotype was observed many times. The J gene is TRBJ1-1, the V gene TRBV5-1; TRBD1 matches at 8 bases. J gave up 1 base and V 0 bases, and 2 bases lay outside the gene matches. The germline V gene has CDR1 SGHRS and CDR2 YFSETQ. This CDR3 is 15 amino acids long. The CDR3 DNA is TGCGCCAGCAGCTTGGAGACAGGGGCGAACACTGAAGCTTTCTTT. Translating it yields CASSLETGANTEAFF.

This clonotype turned up a few times. V and J are TRBV20-1 and TRBJ2-1; maybe TRBD2 (5 bases). This CDR3 region has 15 residues. From germline, CDR1 is DFQATT and CDR2 SNEGSKA (reference sequence). V dropped 0 bases and J dropped 3 bases, with 12 bases sitting between them. The CDR3 sequence: CSARDMGAFYNEQFF. The DNA of the CDR3 is TGCAGTGCTAGAGATATGGGAGCGTTCTACAATGAGCAGTTCTTC.

This clonotype was counted ten times or more. The J gene is TRBJ2-1, the V gene TRBV28; TRBD2 matches 10 bases. Trimming at V came to 6 bases and at J to 4 bases, leaving 3 bases not matched to a gene. There are 14 residues in the CDR3. Germline-derived CDR1 and CDR2 are MDHEN and SYDVKM. The CDR3 reads CASRTGLAYNEQFF. CDR3 nucleotides: TGTGCCAGCAGGACGGGACTAGCGTACAATGAGCAGTTCTTC.

On this clonotype itself: This clone may be a read error of a much larger clone one base away. The gene calls are TRBV2 and TRBJ2-7; 9 bases line up with TRBD2. V shed 6 bases, J shed 6 bases, and the junction held 6 bases outside the gene matches. Germline V gives CDR1 SNHLY, CDR2 FYNNEI. The CDR3 spans 13 residues. CDR3 region: CASRASGIVEQYF. The DNA for the CDR3 is TGTGCCAGCAGGGCTAGCGGGATTGTCGAGCAGTACTTC.

This clonotype has more than one count but fewer than ten. The chain links TRBV12-3 or TRBV12-4 to TRBJ2-1; possible D gene TRBD2, 5 bases. Trimming took 3 bases from V and 9 from J, leaving 15 bases between them. CDR3 length equals 14 residues. This CDR3 reads CASSLRATLGEQFF. The CDR3 DNA reads TGTGCCAGCAGTTTGCGGGCCACCCTGGGTGAGCAGTTCTTC.

This clonotype has a count of ten or more. The V gene is TRBV30, the J gene TRBJ1-1; no definite D call. The CDR3 has 13 amino acids. Per the germline V gene, CDR1 is GTSNPN and CDR2 is SVGIG (reference sequence). V dropped 0 bases and J dropped 0 bases, with 5 bases sitting between them. The CDR3 protein is CAWSVGMNTEAFF. The DNA of the CDR3 is TGTGCCTGGAGTGTAGGAATGAACACTGAAGCTTTCTTT.

This clonotype was recorded at least ten times. The CDR3 DNA reads TGTGCCAGCAGCCCGACGACAGGGGGCTCCTACGAGCAGTACTTC. Its protein product is CASSPTTGGSYEQYF. The chain joins TRBV7-9 to TRBJ2-7; 9 nucleotides align to TRBD1. Germline-derived CDR1 and CDR2 are SEHNR and FQNEAQ (reference sequence). The CDR3 loop spans 15 amino acids. Germline trimming cut 5 bases from V and 0 bases from J; bases unmatched to any gene: 5. Together with reference TRBV7-9 and TRBJ2-7, the CDR3 gives the full variable domain: DTGVSQNPRHKITKRGQNVTFRCDPISEHNRLYWYRQTLGQGPEFLTYFQNEAQLEKSRLLSDRFSAERPKGSFSTLEIQRTEQGDSAMYLCASSPTTGGSYEQYFGPGTRLTVT.

In its sample, this clonotype was seen many times. The rearrangement links TRBV18 to TRBJ2-5; weak D call: TRBD1 (6 bases). Germline CDR1 KGHSH, CDR2 LQKENI. Deletions cut 2 bases from V and 2 bases from J, with 15 bases between. This CDR3 contains 16 residues. The CDR3 loop is CASSPTQIQGQETQYF. The CDR3 bases are TGTGCCAGCTCACCAACCCAAATCCAGGGGCAAGAGACCCAGTACTTC.

This clonotype was recorded many times. The chain couples TRBV28 to TRBJ1-2, with no clear D. Germline CDR1 and CDR2: MDHEN and SYDVKM. The CDR3 contains 14 residues. The V end lost 3 bases, the J end lost 0 bases, and 8 bases lay between the germline ends. The CDR3 DNA follows: TGTGCCAGCAGTTTTGTCAGCTCTAACTATGGCTACACCTTC. Translating gives CASSFVSSNYGYTF.